The TCR beta chain under discussion was sequenced for a study of response to subunit inactivated influenza vaccine (dated by TCRdb to between 2017 and 2018). For context, the study as a whole: Deep quantitative profiling of the T cell receptor repertoire was used in the study to follow responses to a trivalent subunit inactivated influenza vaccine.

V and J are truncated by 3 bases and 4 bases respectively, leaving an intervening sequence of 5 bases. Counted from cysteine to phenylalanine, this CDR3 has 13 amino acids. Kept here is only the CDR3 DNA, which spans 39 bases and is read in frame from base 1. Based on the germline V gene, the CDR1 and CDR2 sequences are KGHDR and SFDVKD. For this clonotype: Its antigen has not been determined. Per-base qualities were not stored, and no clone one base away is much larger.

The research as a whole found: It was suggested by the authors that each seasonal influenza vaccination may recruit only a limited number of new T cells.

Library generation was performed with RT-PCR. The sequencing machine was an Illumina HiSeq 2500. TCRdb took the public reads, trimmed them with fastp at Q25, ran MiXCR for clone calling and kept in-frame beta chains. Records with the same CDR3 protein are collapsed into one entry carrying the most frequent genes and DNA. For this sample the table gives under 850,000 distinct CDR3 sequences, of which roughly 18% were detected only once. The biggest ten clones account for 11% of the sample. The sequences come from PBMCs from blood, collected less than 6 days after vaccination. The receptor comes from a man over 45 who received an inactivated influenza vaccine. Donor details come from another sample of the same person, matched by shared clones. This chain joins TRBV24-1 to TRBJ2-2, with the D segment identity uncertain. CDR3 loop: CATSDGSTGELFF. Here is the DNA: TGTGCCACCAGTGATGGTAGCACCGGGGAGCTGTTTTTT.